These T cell receptor beta chains were read from a single sample in a study of OX40 agonist ivuxolimab in advanced cancers. Generated by immunoSEQ multiplex PCR, the TCRdb table keeps only in-frame clones and is missing some. This sample has roughly 20,000 clones, with 55% to 80% found just once. The sequencing here drew on CD4+ or CD8+ T cells sorted from blood, taken in a trial of the OX40 agonist ivuxolimab. These receptors were taken from an adult with an advanced solid tumor such as melanoma, head and neck, liver or kidney cancer. The conserved cysteine and the conserved F or W are not part of the CDR3 here. Fields, in order: CDR3 length, J gene, D gene, V gene, clone size, CDR3 protein. The D gene is left open where the match is weak. Size tells how often a clone was seen (once, few, many) or the class of an expanded clone, and some rows leave it out.

CDR3 length: 12; J gene: TRBJ2-7; D gene: -; V gene: TRBV7-9; clone size: few; CDR3 protein: ASSVGALSYEQY
CDR3 length: 10; J gene: TRBJ2-3; D gene: -; V gene: TRBV19; clone size: -; CDR3 protein: ASSSYTDTQY
CDR3 length: 13; J gene: TRBJ2-7; D gene: TRBD2; V gene: TRBV4-3; clone size: -; CDR3 protein: ASSQGYSGHYEQY
CDR3 length: 12; J gene: TRBJ2-5; D gene: -; V gene: TRBV7-6; clone size: -; CDR3 protein: ASSPSGAGSTQY
CDR3 length: 13; J gene: TRBJ2-6; D gene: -; V gene: TRBV2; clone size: once; CDR3 protein: ASSDTSSGANVLT
CDR3 length: 11; J gene: TRBJ2-7; D gene: -; V gene: TRBV5-6; clone size: -; CDR3 protein: ASSFDRNYEQY
CDR3 length: 16; J gene: TRBJ2-1; D gene: -; V gene: TRBV29-1; clone size: few; CDR3 protein: RVEGGGGAGGSYNEQF
CDR3 length: 12; J gene: TRBJ2-7; D gene: TRBD2; V gene: TRBV29-1; clone size: -; CDR3 protein: SGQIGTSGGEQY
CDR3 length: 14; J gene: TRBJ2-1; D gene: -; V gene: TRBV15; clone size: -; CDR3 protein: ATSSATGSSYNEQF
CDR3 length: 14; J gene: TRBJ1-2; D gene: TRBD1; V gene: TRBV9; clone size: -; CDR3 protein: ASSVNPGQGNYGYT
CDR3 length: 14; J gene: TRBJ2-1; D gene: -; V gene: TRBV7-8; clone size: -; CDR3 protein: ASTLDGAVSYNEQF
CDR3 length: 14; J gene: TRBJ2-3; D gene: -; V gene: TRBV19; clone size: -; CDR3 protein: ASSIYGTSSTDTQY
CDR3 length: 13; J gene: TRBJ2-5; D gene: -; V gene: TRBV4-3; clone size: -; CDR3 protein: ASSQGSGEDETQY
CDR3 length: 13; J gene: TRBJ2-1; D gene: -; V gene: TRBV4-2; clone size: -; CDR3 protein: ASSQEGSSGNEQF
CDR3 length: 13; J gene: TRBJ2-5; D gene: TRBD1; V gene: TRBV18; clone size: few; CDR3 protein: ASSPTGGASETQY